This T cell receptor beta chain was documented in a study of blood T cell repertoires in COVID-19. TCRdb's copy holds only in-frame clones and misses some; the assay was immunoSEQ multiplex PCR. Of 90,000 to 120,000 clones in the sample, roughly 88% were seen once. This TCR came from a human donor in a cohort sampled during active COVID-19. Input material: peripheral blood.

The CDR3 region has the DNA TGTGCCAGCTCACCCGGGACACTGAACACTGAAGCTTTCTTT. Its protein product is CASSPGTLNTEAFF. The chain is built from TRBV18 and TRBJ1-1; perhaps TRBD1 as D (6 bases). The V end lost 3 bases, the J end lost 0 bases, and 8 bases lay between the germline ends. This CDR3 is built from 14 residues. The germline V gene has CDR1 KGHSH and CDR2 LQKENI.